This TCR beta chain came from a study of blood T cell repertoires in COVID-19. The repertoire was sequenced with immunoSEQ multiplex PCR; TCRdb's copy has only in-frame clones and lacks some. The sample records around 310,000 clones, 75% to 95% being singletons. The V gene end was trimmed by 6 bases and the J gene end by 5 bases; junction bases not matched to a gene: 11. The CDR3 extends over 16 amino acids. The sequenced sample consisted of peripheral blood. This chain joins TRBV23-1 and TRBJ2-1; 9 nucleotides match TRBD2. TRBV23-1 is known as an ORF, though its function is uncertain. The receptor comes from a woman aged 25 to 45 with COVID-19, enrolled during active disease. The DNA of the CDR3 is TGCGCCAGCAGGTCGTGGCGGGAGGGCCCGGACAATGAGCAGTTCTTC. Protein sequence: CASRSWREGPDNEQFF.